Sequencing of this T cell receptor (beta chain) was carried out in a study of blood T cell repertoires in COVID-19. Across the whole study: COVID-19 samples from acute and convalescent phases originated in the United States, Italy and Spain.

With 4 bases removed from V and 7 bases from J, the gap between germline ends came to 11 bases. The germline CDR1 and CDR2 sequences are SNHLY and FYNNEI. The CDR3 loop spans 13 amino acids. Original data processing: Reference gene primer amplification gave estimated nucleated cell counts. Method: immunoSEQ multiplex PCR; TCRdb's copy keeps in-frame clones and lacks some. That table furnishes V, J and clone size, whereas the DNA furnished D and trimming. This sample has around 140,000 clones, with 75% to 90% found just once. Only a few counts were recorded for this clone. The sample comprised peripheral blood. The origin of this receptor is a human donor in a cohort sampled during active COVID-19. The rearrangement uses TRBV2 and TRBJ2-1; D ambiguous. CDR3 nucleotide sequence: TGTGCCAGCAGTGGAGGTCCTTGGAATGAGCAGTTCTTC. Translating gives CASSGGPWNEQFF.